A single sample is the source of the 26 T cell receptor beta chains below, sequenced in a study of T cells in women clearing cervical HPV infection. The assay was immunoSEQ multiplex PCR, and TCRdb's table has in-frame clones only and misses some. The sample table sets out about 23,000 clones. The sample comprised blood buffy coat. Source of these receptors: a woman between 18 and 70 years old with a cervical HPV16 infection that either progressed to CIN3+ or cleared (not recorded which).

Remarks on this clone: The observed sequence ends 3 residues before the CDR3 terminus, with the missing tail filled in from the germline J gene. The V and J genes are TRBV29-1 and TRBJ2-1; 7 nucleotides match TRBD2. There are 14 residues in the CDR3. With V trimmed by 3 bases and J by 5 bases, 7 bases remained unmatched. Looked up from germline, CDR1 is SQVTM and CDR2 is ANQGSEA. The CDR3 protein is CSVDRLADDNEQFF. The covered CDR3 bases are TGCAGCGTTGATCGTCTAGCGGATGACAATGAG.

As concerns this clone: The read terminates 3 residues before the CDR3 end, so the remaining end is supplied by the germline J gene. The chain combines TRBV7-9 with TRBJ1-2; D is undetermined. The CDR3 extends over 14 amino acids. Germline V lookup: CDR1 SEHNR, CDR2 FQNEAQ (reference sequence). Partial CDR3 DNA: TGTGCCAGCAGCTTAGAGTCAGGATGGTCCGAC. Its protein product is CASSLESGWSD. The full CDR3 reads CASSLESGWSDYTF. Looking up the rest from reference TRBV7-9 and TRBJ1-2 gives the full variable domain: DTGVSQNPRHKITKRGQNVTFRCDPISEHNRLYWYRQTLGQGPEFLTYFQNEAQLEKSRLLSDRFSAERPKGSFSTLEIQRTEQGDSAMYLCASSLESGWSDYTFGSGTRLTVV.

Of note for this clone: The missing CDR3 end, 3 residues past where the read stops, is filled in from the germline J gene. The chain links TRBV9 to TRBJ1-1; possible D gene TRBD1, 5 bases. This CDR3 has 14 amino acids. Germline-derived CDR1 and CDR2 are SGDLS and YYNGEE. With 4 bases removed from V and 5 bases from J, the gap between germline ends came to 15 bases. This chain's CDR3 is CASSPGPQGTEAFF. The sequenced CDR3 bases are TGTGCCAGCAGCCCCGGTCCTCAGGGAACTGAA. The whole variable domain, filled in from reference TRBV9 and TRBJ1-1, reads DSGVTQTPKHLITATGQRVTLRCSPRSGDLSVYWYQQSLDQGLQFLIQYYNGEERAKGNILERFSAQQFPDLHSELNLSSLELGDSALYFCASSPGPQGTEAFFGQGTRLTVV.

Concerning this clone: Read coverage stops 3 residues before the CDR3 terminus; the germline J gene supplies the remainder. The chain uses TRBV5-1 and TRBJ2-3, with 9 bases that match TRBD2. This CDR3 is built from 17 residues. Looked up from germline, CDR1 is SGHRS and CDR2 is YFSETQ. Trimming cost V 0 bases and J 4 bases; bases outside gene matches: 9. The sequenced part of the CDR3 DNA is TGCGCCAGCAGCTTGGATGTGGGCGGGGGGGCCCCAGATACG. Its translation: CASSLDVGGGAPDT. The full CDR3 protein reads CASSLDVGGGAPDTQYF.

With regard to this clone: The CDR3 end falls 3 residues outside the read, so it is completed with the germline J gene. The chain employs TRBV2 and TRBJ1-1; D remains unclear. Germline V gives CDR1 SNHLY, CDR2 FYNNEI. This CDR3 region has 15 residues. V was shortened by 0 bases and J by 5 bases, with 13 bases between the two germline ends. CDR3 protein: CASSEAMEGWTEAFF. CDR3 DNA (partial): TGTGCCAGCAGTGAAGCAATGGAGGGTTGGACTGAA. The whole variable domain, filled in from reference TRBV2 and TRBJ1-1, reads EPEVTQTPSHQVTQMGQEVILRCVPISNHLYFYWYRQILGQKVEFLVSFYNNEISEKSEIFDDQFSVERPDGSNFTLKIRSTKLEDSAMYFCASSEAMEGWTEAFFGQGTRLTVV.

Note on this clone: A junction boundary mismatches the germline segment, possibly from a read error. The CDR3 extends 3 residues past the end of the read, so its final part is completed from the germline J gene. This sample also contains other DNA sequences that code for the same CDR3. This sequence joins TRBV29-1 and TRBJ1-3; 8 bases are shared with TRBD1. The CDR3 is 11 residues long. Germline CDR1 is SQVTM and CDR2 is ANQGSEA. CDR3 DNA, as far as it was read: TGCAGCGTCGACAGGGGAAACACA. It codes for CSVDRGNT. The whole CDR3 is CSVDRGNTIYF. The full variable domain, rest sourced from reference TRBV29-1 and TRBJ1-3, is SAVISQKPSRDICQRGTSLTIQCQVDSQVTMMFWYRQQPGQSLTLIATANQGSEATYESGFVIDKFPISRPNLTFSTLTVSNMSPEDSSIYLCSVDRGNTIYFGEGSWLTVV.

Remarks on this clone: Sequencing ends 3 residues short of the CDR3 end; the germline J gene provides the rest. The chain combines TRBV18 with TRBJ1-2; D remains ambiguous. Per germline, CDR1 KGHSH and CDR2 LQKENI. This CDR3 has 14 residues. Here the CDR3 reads CASSPSSRANPYTF. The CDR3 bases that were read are TGTGCCAGCTCACCATCTAGCCGAGCGAACCCG.

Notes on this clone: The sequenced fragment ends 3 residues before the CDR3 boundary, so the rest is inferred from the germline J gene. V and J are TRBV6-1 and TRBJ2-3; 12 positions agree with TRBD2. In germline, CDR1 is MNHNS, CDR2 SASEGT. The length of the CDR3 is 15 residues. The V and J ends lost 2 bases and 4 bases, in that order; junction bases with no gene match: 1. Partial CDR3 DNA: TGTGCCAGCAGTGAACTAGCGGGGGGGCCAGATACG. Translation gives CASSELAGGPDT. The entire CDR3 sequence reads CASSELAGGPDTQYF.

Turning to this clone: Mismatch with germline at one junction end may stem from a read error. The covered CDR3 bases are TGTGCCAGCAGCGAAGAACTGTACCAAGAGACC. This gives the protein CASSEELYQET. The entire CDR3 protein reads CASSEELYQETQYF. The rearrangement uses TRBV2 and TRBJ2-5; D remains unclear. The read gets to within 3 residues of the CDR3 end, and the germline J gene fills in the rest. From germline, CDR1 is SNHLY and CDR2 FYNNEI. This CDR3 is 14 amino acids long.

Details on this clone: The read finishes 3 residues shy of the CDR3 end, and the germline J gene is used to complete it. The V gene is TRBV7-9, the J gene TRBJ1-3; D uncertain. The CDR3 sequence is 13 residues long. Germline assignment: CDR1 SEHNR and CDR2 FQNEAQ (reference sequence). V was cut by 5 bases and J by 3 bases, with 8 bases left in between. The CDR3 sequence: CASSPSGGNTIYF. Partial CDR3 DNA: TGTGCCAGCAGCCCCAGTGGTGGAAACACC.

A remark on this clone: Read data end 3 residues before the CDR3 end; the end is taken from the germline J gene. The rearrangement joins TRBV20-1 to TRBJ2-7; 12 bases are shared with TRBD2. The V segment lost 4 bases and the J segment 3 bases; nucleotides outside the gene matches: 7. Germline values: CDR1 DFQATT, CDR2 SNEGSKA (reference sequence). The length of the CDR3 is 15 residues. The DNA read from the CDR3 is TGCAGTGCTAAGGAAGGACTAGCGGGATTCTACGAG. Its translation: CSAKEGLAGFYE. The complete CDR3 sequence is CSAKEGLAGFYEQYF.

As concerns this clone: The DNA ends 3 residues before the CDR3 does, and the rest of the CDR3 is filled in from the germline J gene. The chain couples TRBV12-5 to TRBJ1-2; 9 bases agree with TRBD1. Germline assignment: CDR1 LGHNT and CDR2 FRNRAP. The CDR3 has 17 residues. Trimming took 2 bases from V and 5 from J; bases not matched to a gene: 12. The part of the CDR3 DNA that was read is TGTGCTAGTGGTTTGAATGTCGGACAGGGGTCTCGGTATGGC. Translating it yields CASGLNVGQGSRYG. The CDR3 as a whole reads CASGLNVGQGSRYGYTF.

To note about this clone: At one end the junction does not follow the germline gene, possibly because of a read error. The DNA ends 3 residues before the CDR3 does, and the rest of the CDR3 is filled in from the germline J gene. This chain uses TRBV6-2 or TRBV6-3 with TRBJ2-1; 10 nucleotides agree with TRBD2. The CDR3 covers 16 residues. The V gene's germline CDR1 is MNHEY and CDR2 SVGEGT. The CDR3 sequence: CASSTPTSGNYSEQFF. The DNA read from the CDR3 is TGTGCCAGCAGTACCCCTACTAGCGGGAACTACAGTGAG.

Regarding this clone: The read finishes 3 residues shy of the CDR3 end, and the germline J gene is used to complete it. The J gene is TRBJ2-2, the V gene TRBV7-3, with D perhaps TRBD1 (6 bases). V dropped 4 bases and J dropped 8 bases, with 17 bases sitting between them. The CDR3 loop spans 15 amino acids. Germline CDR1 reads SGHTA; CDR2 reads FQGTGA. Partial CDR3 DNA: TGTGCCAGCAGCTCTGGGACATTTTCAGCTGGGGAG. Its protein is CASSSGTFSAGE. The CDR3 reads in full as CASSSGTFSAGELFF. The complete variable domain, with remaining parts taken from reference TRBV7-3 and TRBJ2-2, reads GAGVSQTPSNKVTEKGKYVELRCDPISGHTALYWYRQSLGQGPEFLIYFQGTGAADDSGLPNDRFFAVRPEGSVSTLKIQRTERGDSAVYLCASSSGTFSAGELFFGEGSRLTVL.

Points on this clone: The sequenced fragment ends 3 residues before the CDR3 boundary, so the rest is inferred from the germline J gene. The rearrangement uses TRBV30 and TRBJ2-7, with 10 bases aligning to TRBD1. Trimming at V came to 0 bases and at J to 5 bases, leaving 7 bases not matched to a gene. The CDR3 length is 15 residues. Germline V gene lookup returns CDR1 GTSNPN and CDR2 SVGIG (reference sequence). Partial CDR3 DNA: TGTGCCTGGAGTGTACCGGGACAGGGGCTCAACGAG. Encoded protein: CAWSVPGQGLNE. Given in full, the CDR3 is CAWSVPGQGLNEQYF.

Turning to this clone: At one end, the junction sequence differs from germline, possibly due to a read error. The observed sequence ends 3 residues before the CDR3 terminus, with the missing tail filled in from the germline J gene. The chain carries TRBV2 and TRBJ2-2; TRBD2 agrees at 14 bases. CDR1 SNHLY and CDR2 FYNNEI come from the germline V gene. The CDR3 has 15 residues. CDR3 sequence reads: CVSVRLAGGGGELFF. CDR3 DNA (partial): TGTGTCAGCGTTCGACTAGCGGGGGGGGGCGGGGAG.

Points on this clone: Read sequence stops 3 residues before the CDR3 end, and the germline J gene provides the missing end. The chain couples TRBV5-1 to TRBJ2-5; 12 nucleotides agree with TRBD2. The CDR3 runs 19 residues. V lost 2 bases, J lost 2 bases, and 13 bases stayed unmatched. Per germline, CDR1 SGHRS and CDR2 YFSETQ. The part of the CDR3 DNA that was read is TGCGCCAGCAGCTTTAGCACTAGCGGGGGGCAAAAACGTCAAGAGACC. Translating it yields CASSFSTSGGQKRQET. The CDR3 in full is CASSFSTSGGQKRQETQYF.

The part of the CDR3 DNA that was read is TGCAGTGCTTATAGGAGCGGGGCCTACAATGAG. Translated: CSAYRSGAYNE. The complete CDR3 reads CSAYRSGAYNEQFF. The chain carries TRBV20-1 and TRBJ2-1, with 7 bases fitting TRBD2. The read is 3 residues too short to cover the CDR3 end, so that end is filled in from the germline J gene. This CDR3 contains 14 residues. Germline V gives CDR1 DFQATT, CDR2 SNEGSKA (reference sequence). The V segment lost 5 bases and the J segment 2 bases; nucleotides outside the gene matches: 6.

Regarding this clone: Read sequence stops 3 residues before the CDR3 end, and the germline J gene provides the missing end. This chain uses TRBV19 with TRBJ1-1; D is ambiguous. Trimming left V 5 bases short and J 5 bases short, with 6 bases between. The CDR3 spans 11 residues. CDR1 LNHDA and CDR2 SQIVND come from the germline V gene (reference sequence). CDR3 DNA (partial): TGTGCCAGTAGTTCCGGGACTGAA. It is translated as CASSSGTE. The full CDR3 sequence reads CASSSGTEAFF.

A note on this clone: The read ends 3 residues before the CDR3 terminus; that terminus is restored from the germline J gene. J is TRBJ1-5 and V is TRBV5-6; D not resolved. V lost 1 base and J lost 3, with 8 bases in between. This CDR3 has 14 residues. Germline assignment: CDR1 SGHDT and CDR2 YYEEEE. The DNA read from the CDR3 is TGTGCCAGCAGCTTGTCGGTTGACAATCAGCCC. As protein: CASSLSVDNQP. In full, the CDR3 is CASSLSVDNQPQHF.

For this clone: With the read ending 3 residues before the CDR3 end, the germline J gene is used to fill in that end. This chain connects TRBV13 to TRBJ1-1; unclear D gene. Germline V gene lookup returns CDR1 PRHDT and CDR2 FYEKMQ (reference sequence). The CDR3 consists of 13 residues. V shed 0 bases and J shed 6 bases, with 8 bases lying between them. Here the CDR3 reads CASSLGQTAEAFF. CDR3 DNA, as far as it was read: TGTGCCAGCAGCTTAGGGCAGACTGCTGAA.

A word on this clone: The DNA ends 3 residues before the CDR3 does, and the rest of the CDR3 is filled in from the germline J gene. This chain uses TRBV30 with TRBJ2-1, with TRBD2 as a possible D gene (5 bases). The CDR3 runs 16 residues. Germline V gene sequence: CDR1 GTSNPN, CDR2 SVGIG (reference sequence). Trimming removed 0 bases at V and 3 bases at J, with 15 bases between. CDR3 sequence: CAWSVAVLAGYNEQFF. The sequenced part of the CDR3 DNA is TGTGCCTGGAGTGTAGCGGTTTTGGCAGGCTACAATGAG.

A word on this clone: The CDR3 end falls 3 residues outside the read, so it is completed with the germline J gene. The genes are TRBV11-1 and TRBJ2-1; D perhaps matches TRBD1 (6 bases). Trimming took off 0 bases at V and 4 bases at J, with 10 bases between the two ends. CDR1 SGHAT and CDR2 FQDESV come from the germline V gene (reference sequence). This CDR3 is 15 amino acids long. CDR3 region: CASSLARGLYNEQFF. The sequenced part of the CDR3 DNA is TGTGCCAGCAGCTTAGCCAGGGGCCTTTACAATGAG.

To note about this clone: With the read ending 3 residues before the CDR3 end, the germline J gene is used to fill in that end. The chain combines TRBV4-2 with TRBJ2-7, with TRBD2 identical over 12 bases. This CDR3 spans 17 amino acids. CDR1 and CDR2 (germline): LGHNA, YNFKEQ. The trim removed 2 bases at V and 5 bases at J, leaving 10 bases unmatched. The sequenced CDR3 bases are TGTGCCAGCAGCCAACAACCGTCTAGCGGGAGGGCCGACGAG. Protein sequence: CASSQQPSSGRADE. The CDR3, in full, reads CASSQQPSSGRADEQYF.

CDR3 DNA, as far as it was read: TGTGCCAGCAGCCGAGGACTAGTAGGGTTTGATGAG. As protein: CASSRGLVGFDE. The complete CDR3 protein is CASSRGLVGFDEQFF. The J gene is TRBJ2-1, the V gene TRBV11-3, with 7 bases aligning to TRBD2. The read ends 3 residues before the CDR3 terminus; that terminus is restored from the germline J gene. Germline CDR1 reads SGHNT; CDR2 reads YENEEA. The CDR3 is made up of 15 amino acids. After removal of 5 bases from V and 8 bases from J, the junction contained 12 bases not matched to a gene.

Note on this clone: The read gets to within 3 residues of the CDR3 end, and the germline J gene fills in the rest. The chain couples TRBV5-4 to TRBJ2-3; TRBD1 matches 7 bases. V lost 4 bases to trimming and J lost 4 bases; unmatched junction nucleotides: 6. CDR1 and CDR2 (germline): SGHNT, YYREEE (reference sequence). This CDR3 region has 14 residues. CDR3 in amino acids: CASSDRQGADTQYF. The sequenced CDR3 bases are TGTGCCAGCAGCGACCGACAGGGCGCAGATACG.